These 3 T cell receptor beta chains were sequenced from one sample in a study of cytomegalovirus exposure and HLA in healthy donors. The PCR had 60 Vbeta and 13 Jbeta primers. Libraries were prepared by immunoSEQ multiplex PCR; TCRdb keeps only in-frame clonotypes and omits some of them. The table records about 88,000 clones, more than 65% of them present only once. Source material: PBMCs. Receptors originate from a woman under 30 in good health and CMV-seropositive.

The CDR3 DNA is TGTGCCAGCAGCCTGCAGGGTACGAACACTGAAGCTTTCTTT. This codes for CASSLQGTNTEAFF. The chain is built from TRBV7-6 and TRBJ1-1, with a tentative D call TRBD1 (5 bases). Germline lookup yields CDR1 SGHVS and CDR2 FNYEAQ. Trimming left V 5 bases short and J 1 base short, with 11 bases between. This CDR3 region has 14 residues.

The chain recombines TRBV5-6 with TRBJ2-7; a possible D gene is TRBD1 (5 bases). Per the germline V gene, CDR1 is SGHDT and CDR2 is YYEEEE. The CDR3 contains 14 residues. V shed 4 bases and J shed 0 bases, with 11 bases lying between them. CDR3 protein: CASSLPGNSYEQYF. CDR3 DNA sequence: TGTGCCAGCAGCCTCCCAGGGAACTCCTACGAGCAGTACTTC.

The gene calls are TRBV6-5 and TRBJ2-5; perhaps TRBD2 as D (8 bases). CDR3 length equals 15 residues. Trimming took 6 bases from V and 3 from J, leaving 17 bases between them. CDR1 and CDR2 from the germline V gene are MNHEY and SVGAGI. CDR3 nucleotide sequence: TGTGCCAGCAGCCTTAGCGGGACAGTAAAAGAGACCCAGTACTTC. Its protein product is CASSLSGTVKETQYF.